A single sample is the source of the 19 T cell receptor beta chains below, sequenced in a study of spatial heterogeneity in lung cancer. TCRdb re-derived calls from the 5' RACE reads in MiXCR, one entry per CDR3 protein. Of 45,000 to 50,000 distinct CDR3 sequences in the sample, 10% to 15% are singletons; the top ten hold over 30%. As to time point: blood at routine non-recurrence follow-up after resection. Sequencing was performed on PBMCs, taken at follow-up. The receptor source for this set is a male donor with early-stage non-small cell lung cancer.

There are many counts of this clonotype. This chain links TRBV18 with TRBJ2-7; 8 positions match TRBD1. This CDR3 spans 13 amino acids. CDR1 KGHSH and CDR2 LQKENI come from the germline V gene. V lost 6 bases to trimming and J lost 5 bases; unmatched junction nucleotides: 6. The CDR3 reads CASSQGQVNEQYF. The CDR3 nucleotides read TGTGCCAGCTCCCAGGGACAGGTCAACGAGCAGTACTTC.

This clonotype was seen a few times. The V and J genes are TRBV20-1 and TRBJ2-6; 7 nucleotides align to TRBD1. CDR1 is DFQATT and CDR2 is SNEGSKA in the germline V gene (reference sequence). The CDR3 totals 16 residues. The V segment lost 2 bases and the J segment 1 base; nucleotides outside the gene matches: 5. Here the CDR3 DNA reads TGCAGTGCTAGACAGGGGGAACTTTCTGGGGCCAACGTCCTGACTTTC. Translating it yields CSARQGELSGANVLTF.

This clonotype was observed a few times. This sequence joins TRBV5-1 and TRBJ1-1, with TRBD1 identical over 8 bases. This CDR3 is built from 14 residues. CDR1 SGHRS and CDR2 YFSETQ come from the germline V gene. V shed 3 bases, J shed 9 bases, and the junction held 10 bases outside the gene matches. The CDR3 region has the DNA TGCGCCAGCAGCTCGCAGGGGGCGGAAGGCAAAGCTTTCTTT. This gives the protein CASSSQGAEGKAFF.

Many counts were recorded for this clonotype. The genes are TRBV9 and TRBJ2-5; 11 bases fit TRBD2. The CDR3 sequence is 16 residues long. The V gene's germline CDR1 is SGDLS and CDR2 YYNGEE. Losses at the gene ends were 4 bases for V and 4 bases for J; bases not matched to a gene: 9. The CDR3 loop reads CASSPGTSGLPETQYF. In nucleotides, the CDR3 is TGTGCCAGCAGCCCCGGGACTAGCGGACTACCAGAGACCCAGTACTTC.

With regard to this clonotype: Just one base apart from a much larger clone, this may be a read error. The chain carries TRBV30 and TRBJ2-5; no definite D call. V was pared by 2 bases and J by 2 bases, with 9 bases between. Germline V gives CDR1 GTSNPN, CDR2 SVGIG (reference sequence). The CDR3 has 13 residues. The CDR3 coding sequence is TGTGCCTGGAGTAAAGTACCGCAAGAGACCCAGTACTTC. Encoded protein: CAWSKVPQETQYF.

This clonotype was picked up many times. The chain has TRBV2 and TRBJ2-7; no firm D call. V dropped 4 bases and J dropped 2 bases, with 12 bases sitting between them. The CDR3 spans 14 residues. CDR1 and CDR2 (germline): SNHLY, FYNNEI. This CDR3 is CASSARPYPYEQYF. CDR3 nucleotide sequence: TGTGCCAGCAGTGCACGTCCCTACCCCTACGAGCAGTACTTC. The whole variable domain, filled in from reference TRBV2 and TRBJ2-7, reads EPEVTQTPSHQVTQMGQEVILRCVPISNHLYFYWYRQILGQKVEFLVSFYNNEISEKSEIFDDQFSVERPDGSNFTLKIRSTKLEDSAMYFCASSARPYPYEQYFGPGTRLTVT.

This clonotype was detected only a few times. The V and J genes are TRBV27 and TRBJ2-3; D unresolved. V was pared by 4 bases and J by 3 bases, with 17 bases between. Germline CDR1 MNHEY, CDR2 SMNVEV (reference sequence). The CDR3 is 16 residues long. The CDR3 DNA reads as TGTGCCAGCAGTTCCCCTTCGGGCCTAGGGACAGATACGCAGTATTTT. Amino acid sequence: CASSSPSGLGTDTQYF.

This clonotype was seen repeatedly, ten times or more. V gene TRBV4-2 combines with J gene TRBJ2-2; possibly TRBD1 or TRBD2 for D (6 bases each). The CDR3 runs 16 residues. The germline V gene has CDR1 LGHNA and CDR2 YNFKEQ. Trimming pared 4 bases from V and 5 bases from J, leaving 17 bases between. The CDR3, as DNA: TGTGCCAGCAGCCGGGGGGCTAGCGAGGGAACCGGGGAGCTGTTTTTT. As protein: CASSRGASEGTGELFF.

The CDR3: CSARDPASSGTDTQYF. The CDR3 DNA is TGCAGTGCTAGAGATCCTGCTAGCTCAGGAACAGATACGCAGTATTTT. The rearrangement links TRBV20-1 to TRBJ2-3; the D gene is possibly TRBD2 (5 bases). Trimming took 0 bases from V and 3 from J, leaving 16 bases between them. There are 16 residues in the CDR3. The germline gives CDR1 DFQATT, CDR2 SNEGSKA (reference sequence).

This clonotype was seen repeatedly, ten times or more. This chain uses TRBV5-4 with TRBJ1-1; 10 positions match TRBD1. The ends lost 3 bases at V and 3 bases at J; junction bases unmatched: 5. This CDR3 is 15 amino acids long. Looked up from germline, CDR1 is SGHNT and CDR2 is YYREEE (reference sequence). The CDR3, as DNA: TGTGCCAGCAGCTCGCGGGACAGGGGAGACACTGAAGCTTTCTTT. Translated: CASSSRDRGDTEAFF.

This clonotype was seen at least ten times. The rearrangement uses TRBV12-3 or TRBV12-4 and TRBJ1-5, with TRBD1 matching 9 bases. The junction had 12 bases not matched to a gene; V was cut back by 5 bases and J by 7 bases. The CDR3 contains 16 residues. The CDR3 bases are TGTGCCAGCAGTCATTCCGGGACAGGGTATGGGCAGCCCCAGCATTTT. The encoded protein is CASSHSGTGYGQPQHF.

At least ten counts were recorded for this clonotype. The chain has TRBV15 and TRBJ2-4; possibly TRBD1 or TRBD2 for D (6 bases each). CDR1 is LNHNV and CDR2 is YYDKDF in the germline V gene (reference sequence). Trimming left V 5 bases short and J 2 bases short, with 19 bases between. This CDR3 spans 17 amino acids. CDR3 DNA sequence: TGTGCCACCAGCGCCGGCGCCGAGGGGGGTACCAAAAACATTCAGTACTTC. The encoded protein is CATSAGAEGGTKNIQYF.

In this sample, this clonotype turned up a few times. J is TRBJ2-3 and V is TRBV4-3, with D possibly matching TRBD1 (5 bases). Trimming took off 0 bases at V and 2 bases at J, with 18 bases between the two ends. This CDR3 is 18 amino acids long. Germline V gene lookup returns CDR1 LGHNA and CDR2 YSLEER. The CDR3: CASSQDSPAGPYTDTQYF. The CDR3 coding sequence is TGCGCCAGCAGCCAAGATTCTCCCGCAGGGCCCTACACAGATACGCAGTATTTT.

This clonotype was seen repeatedly, ten times or more. V and J are TRBV4-3 and TRBJ1-5; D might be TRBD1 (6 bases). From germline, CDR1 is LGHNA and CDR2 YSLEER. V lost 0 bases to trimming and J lost 6 bases, with 12 bases between them. This CDR3 has 15 amino acids. In nucleotides, the CDR3 is TGCGCCAGCAGCCAAGAATGGGGGGCAATTCAGCCCCAGCATTTT. It translates to CASSQEWGAIQPQHF.

This clonotype has a count of ten or more. The genes are TRBV7-2 and TRBJ2-3; 9 bases line up with TRBD2. Looked up from germline, CDR1 is SGHTA and CDR2 is FQGNSA. With V trimmed by 1 base and J by 1 base, 6 bases remained unmatched. The CDR3 is 17 residues long. The CDR3 DNA reads as TGTGCCAGCAGCTTAGTGGCGGGGGGGCACGGCACAGATACGCAGTATTTT. Its protein product is CASSLVAGGHGTDTQYF. The full variable domain, in which reference TRBV7-2 and TRBJ2-3 provide the parts outside the CDR3, is GAGVSQSPSNKVTEKGKDVELRCDPISGHTALYWYRQSLGQGLEFLIYFQGNSAPDKSGLPSDRFSAERTGGSVSTLTIQRTQQEDSAVYLCASSLVAGGHGTDTQYFGPGTRLTVL.

This clonotype has ten or more counts. V and J are TRBV21-1 and TRBJ2-5; the tabulated D call, TRBD2, remains unverified against the DNA. TRBV21-1 is an annotated pseudogene. This CDR3 spans 15 amino acids. CDR3: CASSKEAGGQETQYF. The CDR3 nucleotides read TGTGCCAGCAGCAAAGAAGCGGGGGGCCAAGAGACCCAGTACTTC.

This clonotype has just a few counts. The J gene is TRBJ1-2, the V gene TRBV12-3 or TRBV12-4; the D is unclear. The CDR3 is 13 residues long. V lost 3 bases, J lost 8 bases, and 13 bases lay in between. The CDR3 spells CASSLSGSEGYTF. The DNA for the CDR3 is TGTGCCAGCAGTTTGTCTGGGAGCGAGGGCTACACCTTC.

The chain recombines TRBV30 with TRBJ1-1, with TRBD1 as a possible D gene (6 bases). This CDR3 contains 13 residues. Trimming removed 0 bases from V and 4 bases from J, with 9 bases in between. CDR1 is GTSNPN and CDR2 is SVGIG in the germline V gene (reference sequence). As DNA, the CDR3 is TGTGCCTGGAGTGTTACAGGGCCCACTGAAGCTTTCTTT. Translation gives CAWSVTGPTEAFF.

This clonotype was detected ten times or more. The chain is built from TRBV24-1 and TRBJ1-1; D might be TRBD1 (6 bases). The CDR3 sequence is 13 residues long. Trimming took off 3 bases at V and 5 bases at J, with 9 bases between the two ends. CDR1 and CDR2 from the germline V gene are KGHDR and SFDVKD. For the CDR3, the DNA is TGTGCCACCAGTGATCCAGGGGTAACTGAAGCTTTCTTT. This encodes CATSDPGVTEAFF.